Given below is one T cell receptor beta chain in context. The target antigen is unknown. This sample was included in a study of T cell responses to AZD1222 COVID-19 vaccine. Whole-study results and caveats: Donors, mostly white British, included more females; clonal diversity was possibly underestimated. Spike-specific TCRs gained breadth and depth after people received two AZD1222 doses.

This table comes from immunoSEQ multiplex PCR, and its TCRdb copy is limited to in-frame clones, with some not included. The table lists around 35,000 clones, 80% to 90% of them singletons. This clonotype was obtained from an adult in good health. The sample consisted of peripheral blood, taken on day 0 of AZD1222 vaccination.

Here the CDR3 reads CASSLSRGYGNYGYTF. In DNA, the CDR3 is TGTGCCAGCAGCTTATCCAGGGGGTACGGGAACTATGGCTACACCTTC. This rearrangement joins TRBV7-9 to TRBJ1-2, with TRBD1 identical over 7 bases. The CDR3 spans 16 residues. In germline, CDR1 is SEHNR, CDR2 FQNEAQ (reference sequence). After removal of 2 bases from V and 2 bases from J, the junction contained 8 bases not matched to a gene.